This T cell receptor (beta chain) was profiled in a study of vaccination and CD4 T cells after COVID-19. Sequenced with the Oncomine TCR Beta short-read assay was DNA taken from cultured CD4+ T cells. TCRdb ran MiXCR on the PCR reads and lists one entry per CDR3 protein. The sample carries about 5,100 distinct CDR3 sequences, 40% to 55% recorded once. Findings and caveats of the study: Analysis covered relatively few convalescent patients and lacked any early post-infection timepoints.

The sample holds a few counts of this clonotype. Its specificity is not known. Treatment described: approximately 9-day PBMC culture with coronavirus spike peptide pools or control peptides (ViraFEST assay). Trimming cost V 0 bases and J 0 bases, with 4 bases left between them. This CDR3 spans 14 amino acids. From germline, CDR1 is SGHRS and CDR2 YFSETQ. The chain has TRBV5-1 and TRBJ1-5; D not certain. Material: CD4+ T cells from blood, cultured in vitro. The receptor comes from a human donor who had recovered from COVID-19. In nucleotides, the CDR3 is TGCGCCAGCAGCTTGGGGTATAGCAATCAGCCCCAGCATTTT. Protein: CASSLGYSNQPQHF.